This T cell receptor (beta chain) was observed in a study of CD8 T cells in Susac syndrome. Reverse transcription of about 0.45 to 1 ug RNA was carried out with random hexamers. TCRdb itself ran the immunoSEQ multiplex PCR reads through MiXCR, one entry per CDR3 protein. The data show 250,000 to 300,000 distinct CDR3 sequences, about 85% seen once. V gave up 8 bases and J gave up 7 bases; unmatched junction bases: 5. Germline-derived CDR1 and CDR2 are MNHEY and SMNVEV (reference sequence). The CDR3 totals 13 residues. This sequence originates from a human donor with multiple sclerosis. The chain is built from TRBV27 and TRBJ2-2; 9 nucleotides line up with TRBD1. The sequenced sample consisted of CD8+ T cells from PBMCs. The CDR3 nucleotides are TGTGCCAGCGGACAGGGGAGTATCGGGGAGCTGTTTTTT. Protein: CASGQGSIGELFF.